Detailed here is one T cell receptor (beta chain). What it recognizes is unknown. Germline CDR1 and CDR2: SGHTA and FQGNSA. The CDR3 consists of 13 residues. This record comes from a study of CXCR3-negative and CXCR3-positive naive CD8 T cells. Study-level background: The dataset comprises roughly 140 million TRB reads in total, with about 1.5 +/- 0.3 million reads per library. Study observations and caveats: TRB CDR3 hydrophobicity was greater in CXCR3-positive naive cells than in CXCR3-negative naive cells.

All TRB cDNA libraries came from 5' RACE performed with UMI labels. From the 5' RACE reads, TCRdb lists one entry per CDR3 protein and no DNA. The sample table includes tens of thousands of distinct CDR3 sequences. What was sequenced was naive CXCR3+ CD8+ T cells from blood. Subset: CD45RO-CCR7+CD27+CD95- naive CD8+ T cells expressing CXCR3 (TNR3+). The clonotype originates from a human donor in good health. Some clones in this sample may be carry-over from other donors' samples. This sequence joins TRBV7-2 and TRBJ2-3. The chain's CDR3 is CASSLYLADTQYF.